This passage covers 21 T cell receptor beta chains from one sample sequenced in a study of control samples from healthy donors and cancer patients. Sequencing was performed with immunoSEQ multiplex PCR; in TCRdb, only in-frame clones are kept and a portion is missing. The sample has 190,000 or so clones, over 80% seen once; the top ten hold approximately 1.5%. The sequencing sample was made of blood. These receptors all come from a man in his late teens or twenties in good health.

This chain uses TRBV18 with TRBJ1-1; 7 bases line up with TRBD1. With 4 bases clipped from V and 0 bases from J, the junction kept 5 bases outside the gene matches. The CDR3 is made up of 15 amino acids. Germline CDR1 reads KGHSH; CDR2 reads LQKENI. CDR3 in DNA: TGTGCCAGCTCACGCGGGACAGTCATGAACACTGAAGCTTTCTTT. Residues: CASSRGTVMNTEAFF. Filled out from reference TRBV18 and TRBJ1-1, the complete variable domain reads NAGVMQNPRHLVRRRGQEARLRCSPMKGHSHVYWYRQLPEEGLKFMVYLQKENIIDESGMPKERFSAEFPKEGPSILRIQQVVRGDSAAYFCASSRGTVMNTEAFFGQGTRLTVV.

V and J are TRBV24-1 and TRBJ2-7; D possibly corresponds to TRBD1 (5 bases). Germline CDR1 and CDR2: KGHDR and SFDVKD. V was pared by 0 bases and J by 1 base, with 15 bases between. CDR3 size: 17 residues. CDR3 protein: CATSDLIIRDQSYEQYF. The DNA of the CDR3 is TGTGCCACCAGTGATTTGATCATCAGGGATCAGTCCTACGAGCAGTACTTC.

The rearrangement joins TRBV13 to TRBJ1-2, with TRBD1 as a possible D gene (6 bases). Per germline, CDR1 PRHDT and CDR2 FYEKMQ (reference sequence). V shed 5 bases and J shed 3 bases, with 13 bases lying between them. The CDR3 runs 14 residues. CDR3 sequence (DNA): TGTGCCAGCAGCAAAGGGGGAGGGGACTATGGCTACACCTTC. It specifies CASSKGGGDYGYTF.

The rearrangement uses TRBV19 and TRBJ1-5; no clear D. The CDR3 extends over 16 amino acids. CDR1 is LNHDA, CDR2 SQIVND, per germline (reference sequence). V was shortened by 5 bases and J by 5 bases, with 19 bases between the two germline ends. Here the CDR3 reads CASSYMAFRFDQPQHF. CDR3 bases: TGTGCCAGTAGTTACATGGCCTTTCGTTTCGATCAGCCCCAGCATTTT.

The rearrangement links TRBV4-1 to TRBJ2-1; no reliable D call. CDR3 length equals 14 residues. The V gene's germline CDR1 is MGHRA and CDR2 YSYEKL. Trimming removed 3 bases from V and 5 bases from J, with 11 bases in between. CDR3 coding DNA: TGCGCCAGCAGCCAGAGTGGAATCGACAATGAGCAGTTCTTC. Protein: CASSQSGIDNEQFF.

This clone was seen a handful of times. V usage is TRBV6-5 and J usage is TRBJ1-1; D is possibly TRBD1 (5 bases). Germline CDR1 reads MNHEY; CDR2 reads SVGAGI. CDR3 length equals 14 residues. V lost 6 bases and J lost 0, with 11 bases in between. DNA of the CDR3: TGTGCCAGCAGCCTGGACACTTTGAACACTGAAGCTTTCTTT. Translated: CASSLDTLNTEAFF.

In this sample, this clone turned up once. J is TRBJ2-1 and V is TRBV7-3; 10 bases agree with TRBD2. The CDR3 is 15 residues long. V shed 6 bases and J 7 bases; nucleotides not matched to a gene: 9. CDR1 and CDR2 (germline): SGHTA, FQGTGA. In nucleotides, the CDR3 is TGTGCCAGCAGTTTCAGCGGGGGGGCCAAGAATGAGCAGTTCTTC. This sequence encodes CASSFSGGAKNEQFF.

The chain recombines TRBV10-3 with TRBJ2-2; D remains unclear. V lost 6 bases, J lost 4 bases, and 9 bases lay in between. This CDR3 comprises 13 residues. Germline CDR1 reads ENHRY; CDR2 reads SYGVKD. The CDR3 protein is CAISEKGTGELFF. CDR3 nucleotides: TGTGCCATCAGCGAGAAGGGCACCGGGGAGCTGTTTTTT.

The rearrangement joins TRBV21-1 to TRBJ1-4; the table gives TRBD1 as D, unverified against the DNA. TRBV21-1 is classified as a pseudogene. The CDR3 totals 16 residues. CDR3 loop: CASSKGTGGGREKLFF. The CDR3 DNA follows: TGTGCCAGCAGCAAAGGGACAGGAGGGGGTAGGGAAAAACTGTTTTTT.

V is TRBV6-5 and J is TRBJ1-2, with D uncertain. Germline V gene lookup returns CDR1 MNHEY and CDR2 SVGAGI. Trimming took off 2 bases at V and 4 bases at J, with 11 bases between the two ends. The CDR3 consists of 14 residues. The CDR3 coding sequence is TGTGCCAGCAGTTACCAGGCCGCCGCCTATGGCTACACCTTC. Residues: CASSYQAAAYGYTF.

The chain employs TRBV19 and TRBJ1-2; 7 nucleotides agree with TRBD1. V was pared by 3 bases and J by 3 bases, with 7 bases of the junction left unmatched. The CDR3 sequence is 15 residues long. The germline V gene has CDR1 LNHDA and CDR2 SQIVND (reference sequence). The CDR3 sequence: CASSILGQPDYGYTF. CDR3 DNA sequence: TGTGCCAGTAGTATCCTGGGACAGCCAGACTATGGCTACACCTTC.

The chain joins TRBV3-1 (or the pseudogene TRBV3-2) to TRBJ2-3; TRBD1 matches at 8 bases. This CDR3 comprises 17 residues. V lost 1 base and J lost 1; bases outside the gene matches: 7. Germline loops: CDR1 LGHDT, CDR2 YNNKEL (reference sequence). The CDR3 DNA is TGTGCCAGCAGCCAAGCCCAGGGGGCCCCTGGCACAGATACGCAGTATTTT. It codes for CASSQAQGAPGTDTQYF.

The chain carries TRBV10-3 and TRBJ2-7; D might be TRBD1 (5 bases). CDR1 is ENHRY and CDR2 is SYGVKD in the germline V gene. The CDR3 length is 14 residues. V lost 9 bases, J lost 0 bases, and 15 bases lay in between. The CDR3 DNA follows: TGTGCCATTCTGGACATCAGGAGCTCCTACGAGCAGTACTTC. It codes for CAILDIRSSYEQYF.

The sample holds one count of this clone. This rearrangement joins TRBV9 to TRBJ2-3; no clear D. V was pared by 5 bases and J by 8 bases, with 12 bases between. The CDR3 extends over 12 amino acids. The germline CDR1 and CDR2 sequences are SGDLS and YYNGEE. The CDR3 DNA reads as TGTGCCAGCAGTGACCAACGTGGTACGCAGTATTTT. Its translation is CASSDQRGTQYF.

The rearrangement uses TRBV28 and TRBJ2-3; tentatively, D is TRBD1 or TRBD2 (5 bases each). Germline assignment: CDR1 MDHEN and CDR2 SYDVKM. CDR3 length equals 16 residues. The V gene lost 5 bases and the J gene lost 1 base, with 16 bases spanning the gap. CDR3 DNA: TGTGCCAGCAGTCCTCGATTCGGGACCGGCACAGATACGCAGTATTTT. It yields the protein CASSPRFGTGTDTQYF. Filled out from reference TRBV28 and TRBJ2-3, the complete variable domain reads DVKVTQSSRYLVKRTGEKVFLECVQDMDHENMFWYRQDPGLGLRLIYFSYDVKMKEKGDIPEGYSVSREKKERFSLILESASTNQTSMYLCASSPRFGTGTDTQYFGPGTRLTVL.

This chain uses TRBV7-8 with TRBJ1-5; no clear D. Deletions cut 1 base from V and 7 bases from J, with 5 bases between. There are 12 residues in the CDR3. From germline, CDR1 is SGHVS and CDR2 FQNEAQ. DNA for the CDR3: TGTGCCAGCAGCTTAGTAGGGCAGCCCCAGCATTTT. Its translation: CASSLVGQPQHF.

The chain links TRBV5-4 to TRBJ2-1, with TRBD2 matching 8 bases. Germline CDR1 is SGHNT and CDR2 is YYREEE (reference sequence). The CDR3 length is 14 residues. The V and J ends lost 4 bases and 6 bases, in that order; junction bases with no gene match: 6. The CDR3 DNA follows: TGTGCCAGCAGCCGTCGGGGGGGCCGCAATGAGCAGTTCTTC. Translated, it gives CASSRRGGRNEQFF.

V usage is TRBV20-1 and J usage is TRBJ2-3, with 10 positions matching TRBD2. CDR1 DFQATT and CDR2 SNEGSKA come from the germline V gene (reference sequence). This CDR3 has 15 amino acids. With 3 bases clipped from V and 2 bases from J, the junction kept 5 bases outside the gene matches. This CDR3 reads CSASLGTSVTDTQYF. CDR3 coding DNA: TGCAGTGCTAGTCTCGGGACTAGCGTCACAGATACGCAGTATTTT.

The rearrangement links TRBV5-1 to TRBJ2-3, with a possible D match to TRBD1 (5 bases). From germline, CDR1 is SGHRS and CDR2 YFSETQ. The V gene lost 4 bases and the J gene lost 5 bases, with 8 bases spanning the gap. CDR3 length: 12 residues. The CDR3 DNA is TGCGCCAGCAGCAGGGGTCAAGATACGCAGTATTTT. Its translation is CASSRGQDTQYF.

The J gene is TRBJ1-5, the V gene TRBV28; D remains unclear. Germline CDR1 and CDR2: MDHEN and SYDVKM. This CDR3 comprises 17 residues. The ends were cut back, 5 bases at V and 2 bases at J, with 19 bases in the middle. CDR3 DNA sequence: TGTGCCAGCAGTCCACTCCCGCGGGCCACAGGCAATCAGCCCCAGCATTTT. Translation gives CASSPLPRATGNQPQHF.

This rearrangement joins TRBV2 to TRBJ2-2, with TRBD1 matching 9 bases. The CDR3 is 17 residues long. V lost 5 bases and J lost 2; bases outside the gene matches: 9. Germline-derived CDR1 and CDR2 are SNHLY and FYNNEI. CDR3 bases: TGTGCCAGCAGTACTTTTCCGGGACAGGGAAACACCGGGGAGCTGTTTTTT. The encoded protein is CASSTFPGQGNTGELFF.